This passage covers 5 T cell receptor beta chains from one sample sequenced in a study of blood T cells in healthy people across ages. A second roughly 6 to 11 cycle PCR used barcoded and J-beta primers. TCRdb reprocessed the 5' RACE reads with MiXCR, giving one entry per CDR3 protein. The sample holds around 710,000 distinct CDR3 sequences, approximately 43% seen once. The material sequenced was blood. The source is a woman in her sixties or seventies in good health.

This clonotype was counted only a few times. Written as DNA, the CDR3 is TGTGCCAGCAGCCGACCAACAGGGATGGGCAATCAGCCCCAGCATTTT. Its protein is CASSRPTGMGNQPQHF. The rearrangement links TRBV12-3 or TRBV12-4 to TRBJ1-5; weak D call: TRBD1 (6 bases). This CDR3 spans 16 amino acids. With 6 bases removed from V and 2 bases from J, the gap between germline ends came to 17 bases.

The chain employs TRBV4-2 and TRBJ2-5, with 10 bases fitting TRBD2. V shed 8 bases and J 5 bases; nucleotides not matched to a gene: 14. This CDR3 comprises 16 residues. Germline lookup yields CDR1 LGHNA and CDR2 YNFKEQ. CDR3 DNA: TGTGCCAGCGGACGAAGCGGGGGGGGATTTGGGGAGACCCAGTACTTC. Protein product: CASGRSGGGFGETQYF.

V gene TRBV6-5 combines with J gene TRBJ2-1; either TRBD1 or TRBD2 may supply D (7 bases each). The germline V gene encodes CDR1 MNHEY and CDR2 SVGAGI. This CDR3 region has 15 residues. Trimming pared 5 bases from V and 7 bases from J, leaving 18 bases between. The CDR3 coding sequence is TGTGCCAGCAGTCGAACCCCAGGGGGGGCAAATGAGCAGTTCTTC. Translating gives CASSRTPGGANEQFF.

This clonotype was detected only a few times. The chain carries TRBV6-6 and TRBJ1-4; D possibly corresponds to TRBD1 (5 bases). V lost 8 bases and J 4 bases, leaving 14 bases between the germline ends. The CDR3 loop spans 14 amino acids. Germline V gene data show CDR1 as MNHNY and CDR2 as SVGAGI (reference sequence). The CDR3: CASFKGGGNEKLFF. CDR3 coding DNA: TGTGCCAGCTTCAAGGGCGGGGGTAATGAAAAACTGTTTTTT.

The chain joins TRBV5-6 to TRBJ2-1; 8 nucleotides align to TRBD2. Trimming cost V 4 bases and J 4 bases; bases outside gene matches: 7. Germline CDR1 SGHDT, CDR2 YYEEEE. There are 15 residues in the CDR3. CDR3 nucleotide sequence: TGTGCCAGCAGCCATTGGACTAGCTTATACAATGAGCAGTTCTTC. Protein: CASSHWTSLYNEQFF.